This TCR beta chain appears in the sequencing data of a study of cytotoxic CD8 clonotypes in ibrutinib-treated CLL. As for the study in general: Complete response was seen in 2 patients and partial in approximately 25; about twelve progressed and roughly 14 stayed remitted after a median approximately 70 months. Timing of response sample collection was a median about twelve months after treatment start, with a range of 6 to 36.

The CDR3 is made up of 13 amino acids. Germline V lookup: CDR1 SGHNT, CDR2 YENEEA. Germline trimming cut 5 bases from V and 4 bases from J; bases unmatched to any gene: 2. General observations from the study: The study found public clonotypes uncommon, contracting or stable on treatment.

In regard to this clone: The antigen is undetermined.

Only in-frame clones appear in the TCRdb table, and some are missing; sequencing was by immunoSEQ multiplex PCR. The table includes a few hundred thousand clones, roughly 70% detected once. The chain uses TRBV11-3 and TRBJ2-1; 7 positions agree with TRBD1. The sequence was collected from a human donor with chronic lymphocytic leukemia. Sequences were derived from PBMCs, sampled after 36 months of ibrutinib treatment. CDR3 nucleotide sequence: TGTGCCAGCAGCCAGGGACAGTACAATGAGCAGTTCTTC. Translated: CASSQGQYNEQFF.